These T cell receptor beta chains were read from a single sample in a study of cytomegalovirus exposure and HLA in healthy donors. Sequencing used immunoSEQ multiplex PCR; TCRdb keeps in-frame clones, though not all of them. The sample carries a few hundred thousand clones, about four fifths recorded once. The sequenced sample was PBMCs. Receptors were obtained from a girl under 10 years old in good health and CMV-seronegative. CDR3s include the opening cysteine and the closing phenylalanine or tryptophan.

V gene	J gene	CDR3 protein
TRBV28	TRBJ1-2	CASSFVQAHYGYTF
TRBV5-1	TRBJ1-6	CASSGGALNSPLHF
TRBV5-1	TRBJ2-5	CASSFGTGRETQYF
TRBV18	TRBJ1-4	CASSRGEKEKLFF
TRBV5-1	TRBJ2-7	CASSLGDSTYEQYF
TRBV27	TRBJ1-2	CASSLQGKGGYTF
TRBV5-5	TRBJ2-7	CASSVRLSSYEQYF
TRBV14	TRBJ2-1	CASSLSGRGNEQFF
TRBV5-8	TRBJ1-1	CASSSVRLGGAHIYTEAFF
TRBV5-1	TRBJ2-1	CARFTSGIPNEQFF
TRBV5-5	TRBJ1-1	CASTSSGLLDITEAFF